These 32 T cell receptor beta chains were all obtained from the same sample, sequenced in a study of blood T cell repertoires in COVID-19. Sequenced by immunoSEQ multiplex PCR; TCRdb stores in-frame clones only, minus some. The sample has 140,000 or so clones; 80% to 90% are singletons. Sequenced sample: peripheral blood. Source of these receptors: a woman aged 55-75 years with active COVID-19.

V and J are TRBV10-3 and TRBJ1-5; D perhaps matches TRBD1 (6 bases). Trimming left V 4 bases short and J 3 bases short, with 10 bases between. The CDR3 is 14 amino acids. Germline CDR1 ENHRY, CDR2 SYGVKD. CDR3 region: CAISATGTNQPQHF. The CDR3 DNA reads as TGTGCCATCAGTGCCACAGGGACCAATCAGCCCCAGCATTTT.

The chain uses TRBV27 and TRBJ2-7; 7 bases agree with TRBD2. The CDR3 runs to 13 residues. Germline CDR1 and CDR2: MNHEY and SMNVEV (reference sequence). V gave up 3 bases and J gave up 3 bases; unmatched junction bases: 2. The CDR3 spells CASSLASGYEQYF. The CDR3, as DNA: TGTGCCAGCAGTTTGGCTAGCGGCTACGAGCAGTACTTC.

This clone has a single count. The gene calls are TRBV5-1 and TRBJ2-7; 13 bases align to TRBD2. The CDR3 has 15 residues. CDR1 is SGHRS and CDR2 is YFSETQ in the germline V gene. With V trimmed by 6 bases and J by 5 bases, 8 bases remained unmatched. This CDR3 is CASNRWTSGSDEQYF. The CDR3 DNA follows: TGCGCCAGCAACCGATGGACTAGCGGGAGCGACGAGCAGTACTTC.

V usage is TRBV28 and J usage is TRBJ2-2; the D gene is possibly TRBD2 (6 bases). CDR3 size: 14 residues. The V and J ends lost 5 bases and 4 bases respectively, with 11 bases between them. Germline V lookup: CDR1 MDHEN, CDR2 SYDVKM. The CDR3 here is CASSGSGATGELFF. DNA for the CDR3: TGTGCCAGCAGTGGTAGCGGTGCCACCGGGGAGCTGTTTTTT.

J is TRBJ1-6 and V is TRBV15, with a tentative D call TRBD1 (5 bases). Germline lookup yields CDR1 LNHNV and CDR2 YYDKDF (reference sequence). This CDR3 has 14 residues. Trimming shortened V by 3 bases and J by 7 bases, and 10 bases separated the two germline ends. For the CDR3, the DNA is TGTGCCACCAGCAGGCAGGGTGGCAATTCACCCCTCCACTTT. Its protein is CATSRQGGNSPLHF.

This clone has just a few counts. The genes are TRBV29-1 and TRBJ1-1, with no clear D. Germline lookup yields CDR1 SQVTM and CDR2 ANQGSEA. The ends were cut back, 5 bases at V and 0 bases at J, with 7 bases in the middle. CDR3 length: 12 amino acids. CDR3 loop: CSVNGVNTEAFF. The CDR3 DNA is TGCAGCGTTAACGGAGTGAACACTGAAGCTTTCTTT.

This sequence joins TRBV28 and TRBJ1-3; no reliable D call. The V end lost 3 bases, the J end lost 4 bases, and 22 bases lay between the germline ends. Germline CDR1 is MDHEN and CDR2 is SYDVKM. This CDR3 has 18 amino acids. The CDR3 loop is CASSFRTLAAGFGNTIYF. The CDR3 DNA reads TGTGCCAGCAGTTTCAGAACGCTCGCAGCGGGATTCGGAAACACCATATATTTT.

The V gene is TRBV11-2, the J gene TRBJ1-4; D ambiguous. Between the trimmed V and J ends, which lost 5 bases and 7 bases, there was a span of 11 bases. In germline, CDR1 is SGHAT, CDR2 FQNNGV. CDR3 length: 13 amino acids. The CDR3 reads CASSPGRVEKLFF. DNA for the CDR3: TGTGCCAGCAGCCCCGGGAGGGTTGAAAAACTGTTTTTT.

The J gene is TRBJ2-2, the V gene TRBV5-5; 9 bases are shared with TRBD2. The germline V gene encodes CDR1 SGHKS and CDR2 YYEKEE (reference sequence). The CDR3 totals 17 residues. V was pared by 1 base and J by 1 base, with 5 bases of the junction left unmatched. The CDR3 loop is CASSLSGRLENTGELFF. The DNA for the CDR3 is TGTGCCAGCAGCTTGAGCGGGAGGTTAGAGAACACCGGGGAGCTGTTTTTT.

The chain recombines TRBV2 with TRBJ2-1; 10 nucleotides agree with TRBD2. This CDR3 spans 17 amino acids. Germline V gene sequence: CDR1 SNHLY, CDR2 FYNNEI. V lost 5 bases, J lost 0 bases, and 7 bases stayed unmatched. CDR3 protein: CASSPRTSGLSYNEQFF. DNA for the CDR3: TGTGCCAGCAGTCCCCGGACTAGCGGACTCTCCTACAATGAGCAGTTCTTC.

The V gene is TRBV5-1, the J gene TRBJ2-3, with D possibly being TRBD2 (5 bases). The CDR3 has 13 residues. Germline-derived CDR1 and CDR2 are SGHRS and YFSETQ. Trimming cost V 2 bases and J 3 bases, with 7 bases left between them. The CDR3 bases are TGCGCCAGCAGCTTCGGGGAAACAGATACGCAGTATTTT. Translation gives CASSFGETDTQYF.

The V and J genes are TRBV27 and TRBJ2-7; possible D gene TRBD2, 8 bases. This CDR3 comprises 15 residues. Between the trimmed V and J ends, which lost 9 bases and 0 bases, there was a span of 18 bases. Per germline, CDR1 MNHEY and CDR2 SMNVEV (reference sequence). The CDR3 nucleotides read TGTGCCAGTCACAGGGGAACTAGCGGCTCCTACGAGCAGTACTTC. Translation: CASHRGTSGSYEQYF.

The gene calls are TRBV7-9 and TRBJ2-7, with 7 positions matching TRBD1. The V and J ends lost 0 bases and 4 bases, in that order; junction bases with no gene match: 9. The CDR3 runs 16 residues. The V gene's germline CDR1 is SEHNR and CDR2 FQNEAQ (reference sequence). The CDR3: CASSLAGQVLSYEQYF. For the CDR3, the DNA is TGTGCCAGCAGCTTAGCTGGACAGGTTCTTTCGTACGAGCAGTACTTC. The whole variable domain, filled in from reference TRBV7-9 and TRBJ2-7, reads DTGVSQNPRHKITKRGQNVTFRCDPISEHNRLYWYRQTLGQGPEFLTYFQNEAQLEKSRLLSDRFSAERPKGSFSTLEIQRTEQGDSAMYLCASSLAGQVLSYEQYFGPGTRLTVT.

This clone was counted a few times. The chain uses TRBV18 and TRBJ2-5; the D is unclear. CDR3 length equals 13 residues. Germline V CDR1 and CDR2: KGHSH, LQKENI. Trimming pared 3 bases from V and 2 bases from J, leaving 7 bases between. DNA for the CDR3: TGTGCCAGCTCACCTAACACACAAGAGACCCAGTACTTC. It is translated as CASSPNTQETQYF.

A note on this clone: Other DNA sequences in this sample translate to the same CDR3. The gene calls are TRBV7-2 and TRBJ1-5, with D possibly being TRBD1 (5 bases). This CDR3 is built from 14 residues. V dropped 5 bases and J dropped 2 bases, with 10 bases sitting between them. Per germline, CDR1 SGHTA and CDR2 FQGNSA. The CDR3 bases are TGTGCCAGCAGCCTCGACAGAGGCAATCAGCCCCAGCATTTT. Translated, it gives CASSLDRGNQPQHF. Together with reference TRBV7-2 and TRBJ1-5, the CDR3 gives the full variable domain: GAGVSQSPSNKVTEKGKDVELRCDPISGHTALYWYRQSLGQGLEFLIYFQGNSAPDKSGLPSDRFSAERTGGSVSTLTIQRTQQEDSAVYLCASSLDRGNQPQHFGDGTRLSIL.

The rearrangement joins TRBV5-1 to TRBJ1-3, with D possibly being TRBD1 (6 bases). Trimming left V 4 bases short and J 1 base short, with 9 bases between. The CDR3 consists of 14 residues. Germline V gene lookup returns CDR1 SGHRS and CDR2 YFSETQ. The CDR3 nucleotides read TGCGCCAGCAGCAAACAGGGTTCTGGAAACACCATATATTTT. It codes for CASSKQGSGNTIYF.

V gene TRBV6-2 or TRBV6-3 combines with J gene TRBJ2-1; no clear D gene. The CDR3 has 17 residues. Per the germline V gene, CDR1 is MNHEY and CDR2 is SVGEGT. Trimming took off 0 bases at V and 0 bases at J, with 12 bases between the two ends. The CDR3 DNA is TGTGCCAGCAGTTACTCGGGCCGGTACGGCTCCTACAATGAGCAGTTCTTC. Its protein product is CASSYSGRYGSYNEQFF.

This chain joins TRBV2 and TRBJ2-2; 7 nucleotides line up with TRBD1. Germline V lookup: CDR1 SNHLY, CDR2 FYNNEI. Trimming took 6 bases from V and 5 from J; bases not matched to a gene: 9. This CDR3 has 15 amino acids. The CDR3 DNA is TGTGCCAGCAGAGCCGGGACAGATTTAACCGGGGAGCTGTTTTTT. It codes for CASRAGTDLTGELFF.

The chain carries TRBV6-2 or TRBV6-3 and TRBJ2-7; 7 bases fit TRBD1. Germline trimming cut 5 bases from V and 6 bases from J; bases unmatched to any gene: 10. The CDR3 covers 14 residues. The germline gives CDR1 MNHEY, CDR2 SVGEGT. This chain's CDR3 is CASSPQGIPVEQYF. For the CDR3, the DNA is TGTGCCAGCAGTCCACAGGGGATCCCTGTCGAGCAGTACTTC.

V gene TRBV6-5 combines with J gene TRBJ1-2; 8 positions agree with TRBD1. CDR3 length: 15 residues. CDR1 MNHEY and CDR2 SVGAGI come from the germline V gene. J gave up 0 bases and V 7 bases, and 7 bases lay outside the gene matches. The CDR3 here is CASNFGTGANYGYTF. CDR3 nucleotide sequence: TGTGCCAGCAATTTCGGGACAGGAGCTAACTATGGCTACACCTTC.

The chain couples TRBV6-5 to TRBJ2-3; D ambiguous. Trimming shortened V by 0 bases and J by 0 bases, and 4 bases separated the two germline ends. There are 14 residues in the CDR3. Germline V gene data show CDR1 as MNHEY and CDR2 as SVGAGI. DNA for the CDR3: TGTGCCAGCAGTTACTCCCAAAGCACAGATACGCAGTATTTT. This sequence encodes CASSYSQSTDTQYF.

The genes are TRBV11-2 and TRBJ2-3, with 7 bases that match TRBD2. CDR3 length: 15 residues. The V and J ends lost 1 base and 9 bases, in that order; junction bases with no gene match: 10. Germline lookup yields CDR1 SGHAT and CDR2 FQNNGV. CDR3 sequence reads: CASSLVGGSGHTQYF. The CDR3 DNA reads TGTGCCAGCAGCTTAGTGGGGGGGAGTGGGCACACGCAGTATTTT.

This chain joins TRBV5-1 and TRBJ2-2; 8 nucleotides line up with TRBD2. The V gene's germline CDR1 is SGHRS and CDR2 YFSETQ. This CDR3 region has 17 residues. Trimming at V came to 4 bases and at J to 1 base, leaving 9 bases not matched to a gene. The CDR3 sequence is CASSRRGGTMNTGELFF. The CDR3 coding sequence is TGCGCCAGCAGCCGCCGGGGGGGAACAATGAACACCGGGGAGCTGTTTTTT.

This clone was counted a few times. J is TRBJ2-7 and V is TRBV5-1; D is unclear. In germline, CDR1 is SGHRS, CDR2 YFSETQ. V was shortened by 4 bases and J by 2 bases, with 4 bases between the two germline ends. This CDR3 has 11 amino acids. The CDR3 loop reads CASSNTYEQYF. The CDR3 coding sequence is TGCGCCAGCAGCAATACCTACGAGCAGTACTTC.

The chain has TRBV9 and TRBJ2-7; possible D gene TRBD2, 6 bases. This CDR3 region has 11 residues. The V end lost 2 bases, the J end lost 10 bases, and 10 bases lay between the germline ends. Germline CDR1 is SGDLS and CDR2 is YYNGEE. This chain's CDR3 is CASSVGDLQYF. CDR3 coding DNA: TGTGCCAGCAGCGTCGGGGACTTACAGTACTTC. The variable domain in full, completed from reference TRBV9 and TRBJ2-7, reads DSGVTQTPKHLITATGQRVTLRCSPRSGDLSVYWYQQSLDQGLQFLIQYYNGEERAKGNILERFSAQQFPDLHSELNLSSLELGDSALYFCASSVGDLQYFGPGTRLTVT.

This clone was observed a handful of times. The DNA for the CDR3 is TGTGCCAGCAGTTTAGGGGACAGGACCAGAGGGCCCCAGCATTTT. Amino acid sequence: CASSLGDRTRGPQHF. The rearrangement links TRBV28 to TRBJ1-5; 8 bases line up with TRBD1. V lost 2 bases, J lost 9 bases, and 9 bases stayed unmatched. The CDR3 has 15 amino acids. CDR1 is MDHEN, CDR2 SYDVKM, per germline.

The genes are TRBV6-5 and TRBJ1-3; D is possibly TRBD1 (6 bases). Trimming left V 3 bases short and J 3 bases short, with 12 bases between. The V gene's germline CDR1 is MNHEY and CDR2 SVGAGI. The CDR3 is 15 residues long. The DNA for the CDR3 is TGTGCCAGCAGTTATACAGGGCGAGGTGGAAACACCATATATTTT. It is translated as CASSYTGRGGNTIYF.

In DNA form, the CDR3 reads TGTGCCAGCAGAAGACAGGGGGCGCAGAACTATGGCTACACCTTC. It encodes CASRRQGAQNYGYTF. The chain recombines TRBV28 with TRBJ1-2; 10 bases agree with TRBD1. The germline V gene has CDR1 MDHEN and CDR2 SYDVKM. The CDR3 totals 15 residues. Trimming removed 6 bases from V and 2 bases from J; junction bases left unmatched: 6.

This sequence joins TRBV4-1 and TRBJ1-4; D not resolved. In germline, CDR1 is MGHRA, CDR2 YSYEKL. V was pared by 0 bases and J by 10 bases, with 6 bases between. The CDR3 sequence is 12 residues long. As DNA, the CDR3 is TGCGCCAGCAGCCAAGATTCCGGAAAACTGTTTTTT. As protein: CASSQDSGKLFF.

The CDR3 reads CASSLILGQRSYEQYF. CDR3 nucleotide sequence: TGCGCCAGCAGCTTGATTTTGGGACAAAGGTCCTACGAGCAGTACTTC. The rearrangement uses TRBV5-1 and TRBJ2-7; D might be TRBD1 (6 bases). The V gene's germline CDR1 is SGHRS and CDR2 YFSETQ. The CDR3 contains 16 residues. Deletions cut 1 base from V and 1 base from J, with 15 bases between. The full variable domain, its missing parts supplied by reference TRBV5-1 and TRBJ2-7, is KAGVTQTPRYLIKTRGQQVTLSCSPISGHRSVSWYQQTPGQGLQFLFEYFSETQRNKGNFPGRFSGRQFSNSRSEMNVSTLELGDSALYLCASSLILGQRSYEQYFGPGTRLTVT.

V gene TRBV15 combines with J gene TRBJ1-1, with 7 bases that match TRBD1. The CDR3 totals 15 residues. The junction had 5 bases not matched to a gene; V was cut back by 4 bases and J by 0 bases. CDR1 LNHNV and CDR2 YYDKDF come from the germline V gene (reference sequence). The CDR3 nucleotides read TGTGCCACCAGCAAGGACAGGCTTGTGAACACTGAAGCTTTCTTT. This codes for CATSKDRLVNTEAFF.

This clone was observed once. CDR3 sequence reads: CASSPMGTSGYNEQFF. The CDR3 DNA reads TGCGCCAGCAGCCCGATGGGGACTAGCGGATACAATGAGCAGTTCTTC. The J gene is TRBJ2-1, the V gene TRBV5-1; 11 nucleotides align to TRBD2. The J segment lost 4 bases and the V segment lost 4 bases, leaving 7 bases of the junction unmatched. CDR1 is SGHRS and CDR2 is YFSETQ in the germline V gene. This CDR3 region has 16 residues.